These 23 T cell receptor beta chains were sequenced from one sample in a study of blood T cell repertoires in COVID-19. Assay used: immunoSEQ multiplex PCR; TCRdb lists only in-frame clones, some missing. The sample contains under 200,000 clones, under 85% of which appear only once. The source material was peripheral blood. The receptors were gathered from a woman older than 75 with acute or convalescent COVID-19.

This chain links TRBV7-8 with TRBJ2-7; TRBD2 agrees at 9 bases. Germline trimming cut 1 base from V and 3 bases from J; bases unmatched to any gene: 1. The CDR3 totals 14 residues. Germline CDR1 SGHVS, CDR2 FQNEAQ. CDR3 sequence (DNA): TGTGCCAGCAGCTTAGTAGCGGGAGACTACGAGCAGTACTTC. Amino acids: CASSLVAGDYEQYF.

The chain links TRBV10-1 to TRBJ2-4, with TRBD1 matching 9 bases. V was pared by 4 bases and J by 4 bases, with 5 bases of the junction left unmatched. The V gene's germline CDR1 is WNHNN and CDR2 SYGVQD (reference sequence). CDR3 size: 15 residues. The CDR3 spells CASSGGGTGKNIQYF. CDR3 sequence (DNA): TGCGCCAGCAGTGGGGGGGGGACAGGGAAAAACATTCAGTACTTC.

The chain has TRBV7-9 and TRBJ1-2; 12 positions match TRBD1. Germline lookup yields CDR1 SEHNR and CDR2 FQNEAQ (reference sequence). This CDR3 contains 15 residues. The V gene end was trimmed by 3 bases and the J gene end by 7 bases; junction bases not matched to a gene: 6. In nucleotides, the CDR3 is TGTGCCAGCAGCTTCGGGACAGGGGGCGGTGCTGGCTACACCTTC. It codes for CASSFGTGGGAGYTF.

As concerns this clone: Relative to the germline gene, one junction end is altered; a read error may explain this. As DNA, the CDR3 is TGTGCCACCAGCAGAGTCCCGCAGGATCCCACCACTCTATTT. The encoded protein is CATSRVPQDPTTLF. The rearrangement uses TRBV15 and TRBJ1-1; D is ambiguous. Germline lookup yields CDR1 LNHNV and CDR2 YYDKDF (reference sequence). The CDR3 contains 14 residues.

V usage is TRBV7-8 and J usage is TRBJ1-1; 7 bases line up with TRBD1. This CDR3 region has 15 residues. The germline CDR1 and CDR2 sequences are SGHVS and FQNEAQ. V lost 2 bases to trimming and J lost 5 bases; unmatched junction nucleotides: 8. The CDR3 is CASSLNGRDRTEAFF. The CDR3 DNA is TGTGCCAGCAGCTTAAATGGCAGGGACAGAACTGAAGCTTTCTTT.

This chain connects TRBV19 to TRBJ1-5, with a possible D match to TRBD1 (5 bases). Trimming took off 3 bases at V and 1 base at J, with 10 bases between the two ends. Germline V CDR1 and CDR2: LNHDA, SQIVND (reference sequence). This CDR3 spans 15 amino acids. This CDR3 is CASSITSGSNQPQHF. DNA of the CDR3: TGTGCCAGTAGTATCACGTCAGGGAGCAATCAGCCCCAGCATTTT.

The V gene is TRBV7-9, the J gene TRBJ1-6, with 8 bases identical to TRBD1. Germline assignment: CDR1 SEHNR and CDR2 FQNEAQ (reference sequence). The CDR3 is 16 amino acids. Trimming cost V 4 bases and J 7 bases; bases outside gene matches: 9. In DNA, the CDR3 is TGTGCCAGCAGCTCAGGGGGCGCCGGGGGGAATTCACCCCTCCACTTT. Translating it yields CASSSGGAGGNSPLHF. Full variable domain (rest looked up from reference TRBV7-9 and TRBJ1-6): DTGVSQNPRHKITKRGQNVTFRCDPISEHNRLYWYRQTLGQGPEFLTYFQNEAQLEKSRLLSDRFSAERPKGSFSTLEIQRTEQGDSAMYLCASSSGGAGGNSPLHFGNGTRLTVT.

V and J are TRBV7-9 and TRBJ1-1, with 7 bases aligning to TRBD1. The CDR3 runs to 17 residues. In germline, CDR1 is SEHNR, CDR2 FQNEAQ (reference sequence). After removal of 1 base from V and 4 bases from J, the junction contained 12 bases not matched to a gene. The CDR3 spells CASSLVRGGTAGTEAFF. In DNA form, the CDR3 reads TGTGCCAGCAGCTTAGTAAGAGGGGGGACAGCGGGCACTGAAGCTTTCTTT.

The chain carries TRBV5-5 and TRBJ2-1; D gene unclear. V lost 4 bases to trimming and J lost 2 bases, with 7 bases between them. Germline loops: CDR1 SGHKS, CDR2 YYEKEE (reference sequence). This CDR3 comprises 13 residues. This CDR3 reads CASSRPPYNEQFF. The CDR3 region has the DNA TGTGCCAGCAGCCGTCCCCCCTACAATGAGCAGTTCTTC.

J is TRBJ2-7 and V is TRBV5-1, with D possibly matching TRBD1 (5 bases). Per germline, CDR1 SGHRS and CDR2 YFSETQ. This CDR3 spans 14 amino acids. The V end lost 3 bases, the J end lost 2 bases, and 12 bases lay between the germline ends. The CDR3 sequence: CASSSRQRPYEQYF. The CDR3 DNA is TGCGCCAGCAGCTCGAGACAGCGCCCCTACGAGCAGTACTTC.

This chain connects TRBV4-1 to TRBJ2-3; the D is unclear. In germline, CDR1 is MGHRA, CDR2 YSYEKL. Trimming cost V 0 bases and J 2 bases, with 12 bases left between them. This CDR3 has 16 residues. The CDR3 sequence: CASSQDWQAYTDTQYF. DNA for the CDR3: TGCGCCAGCAGCCAAGATTGGCAGGCCTACACAGATACGCAGTATTTT.

The CDR3 loop reads CASSMGGYGYTF. The CDR3 DNA follows: TGTGCCAGTAGCATGGGGGGGTATGGCTACACCTTC. V is TRBV19 and J is TRBJ1-2; a possible D gene is TRBD1 (5 bases). CDR1 and CDR2 (germline): LNHDA, SQIVND (reference sequence). The CDR3 loop spans 12 amino acids. The V and J ends lost 6 bases and 5 bases respectively, with 10 bases between them.

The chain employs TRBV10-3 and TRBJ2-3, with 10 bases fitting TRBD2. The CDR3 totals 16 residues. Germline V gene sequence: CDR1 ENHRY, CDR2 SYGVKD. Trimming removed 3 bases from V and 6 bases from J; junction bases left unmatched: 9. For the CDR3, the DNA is TGTGCCATCAGTGACACTAGCGGGGTGGGGACTGATACGCAGTATTTT. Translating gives CAISDTSGVGTDTQYF.

CDR3 coding DNA: TGCACCAGCAGCCCGAAAGAGCGGGCCCCCCTTTACAATGAGCAGTTCTTC. Translation: CTSSPKERAPLYNEQFF. V and J are TRBV1 and TRBJ2-1; the tabulated D call, TRBD2, remains unverified against the DNA. TRBV1 is a pseudogene. This CDR3 spans 17 amino acids.

The CDR3 reads CASSPLATVLDEQFF. Written as DNA, the CDR3 is TGTGCCAGCTCACCGCTAGCTACGGTTCTGGATGAGCAGTTCTTC. V is TRBV18 and J is TRBJ2-1; the D gene is possibly TRBD2 (5 bases). CDR3 length equals 15 residues. V was shortened by 3 bases and J by 8 bases, with 17 bases between the two germline ends. Germline V lookup: CDR1 KGHSH, CDR2 LQKENI. Complete variable domain (other parts from reference TRBV18 and TRBJ2-1): NAGVMQNPRHLVRRRGQEARLRCSPMKGHSHVYWYRQLPEEGLKFMVYLQKENIIDESGMPKERFSAEFPKEGPSILRIQQVVRGDSAAYFCASSPLATVLDEQFFGPGTRLTVL.

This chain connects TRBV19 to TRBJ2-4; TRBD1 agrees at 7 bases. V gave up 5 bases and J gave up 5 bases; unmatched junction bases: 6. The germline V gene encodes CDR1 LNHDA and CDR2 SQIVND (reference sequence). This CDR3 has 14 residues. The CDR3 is CASSFRQGENIQYF. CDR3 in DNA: TGTGCCAGTAGTTTCAGACAGGGCGAAAACATTCAGTACTTC.

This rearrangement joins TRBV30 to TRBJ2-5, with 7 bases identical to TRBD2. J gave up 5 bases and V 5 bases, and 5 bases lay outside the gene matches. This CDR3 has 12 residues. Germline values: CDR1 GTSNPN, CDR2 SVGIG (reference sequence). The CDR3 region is CAWGSGWETQYF. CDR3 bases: TGTGCCTGGGGTAGCGGGTGGGAGACCCAGTACTTC.

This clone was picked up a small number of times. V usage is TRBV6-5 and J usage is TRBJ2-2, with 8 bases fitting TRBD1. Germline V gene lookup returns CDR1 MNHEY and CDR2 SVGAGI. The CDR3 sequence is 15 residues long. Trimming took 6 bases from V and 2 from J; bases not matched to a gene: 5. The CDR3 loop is CASSETGANTGELFF. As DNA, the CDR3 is TGTGCCAGCAGCGAGACAGGGGCAAACACCGGGGAGCTGTTTTTT.

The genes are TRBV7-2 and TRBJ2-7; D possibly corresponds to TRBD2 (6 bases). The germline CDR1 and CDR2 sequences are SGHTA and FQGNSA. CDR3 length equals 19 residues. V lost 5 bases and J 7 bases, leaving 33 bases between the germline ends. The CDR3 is CASSPSHGGAWRVVGEQYF. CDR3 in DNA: TGTGCCAGCAGCCCCAGCCATGGGGGTGCGTGGAGGGTGGTGGGAGAGCAGTACTTC.

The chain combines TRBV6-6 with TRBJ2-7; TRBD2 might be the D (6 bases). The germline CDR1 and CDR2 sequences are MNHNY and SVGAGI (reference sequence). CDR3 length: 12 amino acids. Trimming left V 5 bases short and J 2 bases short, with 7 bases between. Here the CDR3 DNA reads TGTGCCAGCAGTAGGGAGGCCTACGAGCAGTACTTC. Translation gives CASSREAYEQYF.

DNA for the CDR3: TGTGCCAGCAGCCCCCGGGACAGGGGCTATGGCTACACCTTC. Translation: CASSPRDRGYGYTF. The J gene is TRBJ1-2, the V gene TRBV5-4; 10 positions agree with TRBD1. From germline, CDR1 is SGHNT and CDR2 YYREEE (reference sequence). This CDR3 region has 14 residues. Trimming at V came to 4 bases and at J to 4 bases, leaving 4 bases not matched to a gene.

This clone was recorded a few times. The CDR3 region has the DNA TGCAGCGTTGGGGGGGGTACCTACGAGCAGTACTTC. Its translation: CSVGGGTYEQYF. The chain has TRBV29-1 and TRBJ2-7; TRBD2 matches at 7 bases. This CDR3 is built from 12 residues. The germline V gene has CDR1 SQVTM and CDR2 ANQGSEA. V was pared by 4 bases and J by 2 bases, with 2 bases of the junction left unmatched.

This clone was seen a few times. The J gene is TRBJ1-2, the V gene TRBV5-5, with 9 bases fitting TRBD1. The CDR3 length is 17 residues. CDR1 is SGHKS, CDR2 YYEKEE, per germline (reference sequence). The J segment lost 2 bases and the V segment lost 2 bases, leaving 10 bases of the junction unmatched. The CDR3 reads CASSLRASGTGNYGYTF. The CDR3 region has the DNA TGTGCCAGCAGCTTAAGGGCCTCCGGGACAGGGAACTATGGCTACACCTTC.